A selection of T cell receptor beta chains follows, all from one sample in a study of blood T cell repertoires in COVID-19. The protocol was immunoSEQ multiplex PCR, while the TCRdb copy is restricted to in-frame clones and leaves out a portion. The sample records around 280,000 clones, roughly 86% being singletons. The specimen sequenced was peripheral blood. These receptors were taken from a woman under 40 with COVID-19, enrolled during active disease. The CDR3 runs from the conserved cysteine through the conserved F or W. The order of the fields is D gene, J gene, clone size, CDR3 length, V gene, CDR3 protein, CDR3 DNA. The D gene is left open where the match is weak. Not every row has a clone size; where given, it reads once, few, many or a size class.

d_call: .; j_call: TRBJ1-5; clone_size: .; cdr3_length: 15; v_call: TRBV4-1; cdr3_aa: CASSPVSRGNQPQHF; cdr3_nt: TGCGCCAGCAGCCCCGTGAGTCGTGGCAATCAGCCCCAGCATTTT
d_call: .; j_call: TRBJ1-3; clone_size: .; cdr3_length: 15; v_call: TRBV14; cdr3_aa: CASSLPSRAGNTIYF; cdr3_nt: TGTGCCAGCAGCCTCCCGAGCCGCGCTGGAAACACCATATATTTT
d_call: TRBD1; j_call: TRBJ1-4; clone_size: .; cdr3_length: 14; v_call: TRBV18; cdr3_aa: CASSAGTANEKLFF; cdr3_nt: TGTGCCAGCTCCGCCGGGACAGCTAATGAAAAACTGTTTTTT
d_call: .; j_call: TRBJ1-4; clone_size: few; cdr3_length: 14; v_call: TRBV6-6; cdr3_aa: CASSSVTREEKLFF; cdr3_nt: TGTGCCAGCAGCTCGGTCACCCGCGAGGAAAAACTGTTTTTT
d_call: .; j_call: TRBJ2-1; clone_size: .; cdr3_length: 15; v_call: TRBV27; cdr3_aa: CASSWGGSTYNEQFF; cdr3_nt: TGTGCCAGCAGTTGGGGCGGAAGCACCTACAATGAGCAGTTCTTC
d_call: TRBD2; j_call: TRBJ2-7; clone_size: .; cdr3_length: 17; v_call: TRBV2; cdr3_aa: CASSEGEERGASYEQYF; cdr3_nt: TGTGCCAGCAGTGAAGGGGAGGAGCGGGGGGCGTCCTACGAGCAGTACTTC
d_call: .; j_call: TRBJ2-7; clone_size: .; cdr3_length: 11; v_call: TRBV11-2; cdr3_aa: CASSMFWPQYF; cdr3_nt: TGTGCCAGCAGCATGTTCTGGCCGCAGTACTTC
d_call: TRBD1; j_call: TRBJ2-1; clone_size: once; cdr3_length: 17; v_call: TRBV15; cdr3_aa: CATSRDITQGAYNEQFF; cdr3_nt: TGTGCCACCAGCAGAGATATCACACAGGGGGCCTACAATGAGCAGTTCTTC
d_call: TRBD2; j_call: TRBJ2-5; clone_size: .; cdr3_length: 14; v_call: TRBV3-1/TRBV3-2; cdr3_aa: CASSQIAGQETQYF; cdr3_nt: TGTGCCAGCAGCCAAATAGCGGGGCAAGAGACCCAGTACTTC
d_call: .; j_call: TRBJ1-3; clone_size: .; cdr3_length: 16; v_call: TRBV2; cdr3_aa: CASSEPSGISGNTIYF; cdr3_nt: TGTGCCAGCAGTGAACCGTCGGGAATCTCTGGAAACACCATATATTTT
d_call: .; j_call: TRBJ2-5; clone_size: once; cdr3_length: 14; v_call: TRBV7-8; cdr3_aa: CASSLVLSTETQYF; cdr3_nt: TGTGCCAGCAGCTTAGTCTTGAGTACGGAGACCCAGTACTTC
d_call: .; j_call: TRBJ1-1; clone_size: .; cdr3_length: 13; v_call: TRBV7-9; cdr3_aa: CAGRTQLNTEAFF; cdr3_nt: TGTGCCGGCCGGACTCAGCTGAACACTGAAGCTTTCTTT
d_call: TRBD2; j_call: TRBJ2-7; clone_size: .; cdr3_length: 14; v_call: TRBV5-1; cdr3_aa: CASSFTSASYEQYF; cdr3_nt: TGCGCCAGCAGCTTCACTAGCGCATCCTACGAGCAGTACTTC
d_call: .; j_call: TRBJ2-7; clone_size: .; cdr3_length: 12; v_call: TRBV5-6; cdr3_aa: CASSLGPGEQYF; cdr3_nt: TGTGCCAGCAGCTTGGGACCCGGGGAGCAGTACTTC
d_call: TRBD1; j_call: TRBJ1-3; clone_size: .; cdr3_length: 18; v_call: TRBV28; cdr3_aa: CASSITSGQGSVGNTIYF; cdr3_nt: TGTGCCAGCAGTATCACGTCGGGACAGGGGAGTGTTGGAAACACCATATATTTT
d_call: TRBD2; j_call: TRBJ2-3; clone_size: once; cdr3_length: 16; v_call: TRBV19; cdr3_aa: CASSGRLADSRDTQYF; cdr3_nt: TGTGCCAGTAGTGGTCGGCTAGCGGACTCTAGGGATACGCAGTATTTT
d_call: .; j_call: TRBJ2-4; clone_size: .; cdr3_length: 13; v_call: TRBV30; cdr3_aa: CAWSVQAKNIQYF; cdr3_nt: TGTGCCTGGAGTGTACAGGCCAAAAACATTCAGTACTTC
d_call: TRBD2; j_call: TRBJ2-5; clone_size: once; cdr3_length: 15; v_call: TRBV7-9; cdr3_aa: CASSLDLAGWETQYF; cdr3_nt: TGTGCCAGCAGCTTAGACCTAGCGGGTTGGGAGACCCAGTACTTC